This T cell receptor beta chain is from a study of blood T cell repertoires in COVID-19 (dated by TCRdb to the early 2020s). Context from the whole study: Samples from collaborators originated in the United States, Italy and Spain and spanned both the acute and convalescent phases of COVID-19. The repertoires were made available in a free public database intended to serve as a resource for research on the immune response to SARS-CoV-2. Subjects who had been exposed to COVID-19, were actively infected with it, or had recovered from it provided the deeply sampled blood TCRbeta repertoires that made up the dataset. Where available, HLA class I and class II types were obtained from metadata supplied by the sample provider rather than from assay-based typing. The prospective study material was composed of cDNA or gDNA derived from T cells, B-cell-depleted T cells, or PBMCs. Samples were obtained from the ongoing ImmuneRACE study (first 160 participants) and from 1,000 to 1,500 subjects provided by 6 global collaborators. Sample metadata almost always included a de-identified subject ID, COVID-19 status, age in years and sex. Study-wide conclusions, independent of this receptor: The quantity of clinical and demographic metadata differed by source and by participant and was supplied without curation.

From V the trimming removes 2 bases and from J it removes 4 bases, while the gene matches leave 1 base of the junction unaccounted for. The CDR3 numbers 15 residues from cysteine through phenylalanine. Just the 45-base CDR3 DNA is kept, in frame starting at base 1. The germline V gene yields MNHNS for CDR1 and SASEGT for CDR2. The immunoSEQ Assay, a bias-controlled multiplex PCR, was used to amplify TCRbeta CDR3 regions from genomic DNA. On the authors' methods: The number of nucleated cells in each sample was estimated by amplification of reference gene primers within the assay. To quantify the absolute abundance of each unique TCRbeta CDR3 rearrangement, sequence reads were collapsed and filtered. For each sample, productive Simpson clonality was calculated as the square root of Simpson's diversity index over productive rearrangements. TCRdb provides this immuneACCESS table in a form limited to in-frame rearrangements. Some clones are lacking; in checked studies, under half of them reflect an unresolved V gene, and why the rest are absent is not known. V, J and clone size derive from that table, while D and trimming were established from the DNA sequence. The table for this sample lists some 120,000 clones; around 85% of them were counted only once. About a sixth of the sample is taken by the ten largest.

This clone was picked up a small number of times. The antigen it recognizes is unknown. Base qualities are not at hand, and no much larger clone is one base apart. The sample holds other DNA sequences that translate to the same CDR3. Each collaborating institution followed its own protocols to collect whole blood in K2EDTA tubes. For TCRbeta analysis, collaborators shipped samples in one of three forms: frozen whole blood, isolated PBMCs, or DNA extracted from either of those sample types. This TCR was recovered from a woman aged 50 to 60 with acute or convalescent COVID-19. Rearrangement joined TRBV6-1 to TRBJ2-6; TRBD1 aligns with 8 central bases. The sample was peripheral blood. The sequenced DNA: TGTGCCAGCAGTGAACAGGGGGCGGGGGCCAACGTCCTGACTTTC. The encoded protein is CASSEQGAGANVLTF.